Following are 15 T cell receptor beta chains from one sample sequenced in a study of PD-1 blockade in classical Hodgkin lymphoma. Documented time point: newly diagnosed, previously untreated cHL patient sample. Magnetic negative selection was used to purify CD4+ T cells from PBMCs that had been thawed. Profiling relied on immunoSEQ multiplex PCR, and the TCRdb table lists in-frame clones only, not all of them. Seen here are some 34,000 clones, approximately 90% observed once, and the top ten hold under 0.25%. The sequencing sample was made of CD4+ T cells from blood. The receptors derive from a human donor with classical Hodgkin lymphoma.

The V gene is TRBV28, the J gene TRBJ1-5; TRBD1 matches at 10 bases. The germline CDR1 and CDR2 sequences are MDHEN and SYDVKM. The length of the CDR3 is 17 residues. V gave up 4 bases and J gave up 2 bases; unmatched junction bases: 8. CDR3 sequence reads: CASSSGQGNVGNQPQHF. Here the CDR3 DNA reads TGTGCCAGCAGTTCGGGACAGGGGAATGTGGGCAATCAGCCCCAGCATTTT. Full variable domain (remainder filled in from reference TRBV28 and TRBJ1-5): DVKVTQSSRYLVKRTGEKVFLECVQDMDHENMFWYRQDPGLGLRLIYFSYDVKMKEKGDIPEGYSVSREKKERFSLILESASTNQTSMYLCASSSGQGNVGNQPQHFGDGTRLSIL.

The CDR3 sequence is CASSHAGEGEQYF. In DNA, the CDR3 is TGCGCCAGCAGCCACGCGGGAGAGGGCGAGCAGTACTTC. V and J are TRBV4-1 and TRBJ2-7; TRBD2 matches 7 bases. Germline CDR1 reads MGHRA; CDR2 reads YSYEKL. Trimming at V came to 3 bases and at J to 6 bases, leaving 5 bases not matched to a gene. The CDR3 is made up of 13 amino acids.

The gene calls are TRBV5-6 and TRBJ1-1; D is perhaps TRBD1 (5 bases). Germline lookup yields CDR1 SGHDT and CDR2 YYEEEE. CDR3 length: 14 residues. V shed 4 bases and J shed 3 bases, with 13 bases lying between them. Here the CDR3 reads CASSAGGGDTEAFF. The DNA for the CDR3 is TGTGCCAGCAGCGCGGGTGGGGGAGACACTGAAGCTTTCTTT.

This clone was observed a few times. The chain combines TRBV5-1 with TRBJ1-2, with a tentative D call TRBD1 (5 bases). CDR3 length: 15 residues. Trimming took 4 bases from V and 8 from J, leaving 21 bases between them. The germline V gene encodes CDR1 SGHRS and CDR2 YFSETQ. The CDR3 is CASSPIGGWTEGYTF. Here the CDR3 DNA reads TGCGCCAGCAGCCCAATTGGGGGGTGGACGGAAGGCTACACCTTC.

The V and J genes are TRBV9 and TRBJ2-1; 8 bases match TRBD1. This CDR3 is 15 amino acids long. V dropped 2 bases and J dropped 9; count of bases not matched to a gene: 10. Germline CDR1 is SGDLS and CDR2 is YYNGEE. The CDR3 spells CASSVGQGFTSEQFF. CDR3 DNA: TGTGCCAGCAGCGTCGGACAGGGTTTTACATCTGAGCAGTTCTTC.

The chain uses TRBV28 and TRBJ2-5, with 7 nucleotides matching TRBD2. With V trimmed by 3 bases and J by 4 bases, 8 bases remained unmatched. This CDR3 has 15 residues. Germline V lookup: CDR1 MDHEN, CDR2 SYDVKM. The CDR3: CASSFYGRNTETQYF. The CDR3 coding sequence is TGTGCCAGCAGTTTTTACGGGAGGAATACAGAGACCCAGTACTTC.

The chain has TRBV28 and TRBJ2-7; D is undetermined. The CDR3 has 14 residues. Germline CDR1 reads MDHEN; CDR2 reads SYDVKM. V lost 2 bases and J 5 bases, leaving 13 bases between the germline ends. Written as DNA, the CDR3 is TGTGCCAGCAGTTTAGGCTCAATACCTAACGAGCAGTACTTC. This codes for CASSLGSIPNEQYF.

The V call is TRBV28, the J call TRBJ1-4; no definite D call. The CDR3 has 13 amino acids. Trimming shortened V by 3 bases and J by 6 bases, and 8 bases separated the two germline ends. Germline assignment: CDR1 MDHEN and CDR2 SYDVKM. The CDR3 coding sequence is TGTGCCAGCAGTTTCCCAGGTTATGAAAAACTGTTTTTT. This encodes CASSFPGYEKLFF.

This chain joins TRBV30 and TRBJ2-7; D gene unclear. V dropped 1 base and J dropped 7 bases, with 8 bases sitting between them. The length of the CDR3 is 11 residues. Germline CDR1 GTSNPN, CDR2 SVGIG (reference sequence). The CDR3 coding sequence is TGTGCCTGGAGTGCGACTTGGGAGCAGTACTTC. Translating gives CAWSATWEQYF.

The chain recombines TRBV6-6 with TRBJ1-4, with 7 bases identical to TRBD1. Germline V gives CDR1 MNHNY, CDR2 SVGAGI (reference sequence). CDR3 size: 14 residues. With V trimmed by 5 bases and J by 8 bases, 8 bases remained unmatched. CDR3 region: CASSLDRDREKLFF. CDR3 DNA: TGTGCCAGCAGTCTCGACAGGGATCGGGAAAAACTGTTTTTT.

This clone came up once. V is TRBV6-1 and J is TRBJ1-2; D gene uncertain. The CDR3 consists of 11 residues. V was pared by 5 bases and J by 8 bases, with 9 bases between. From germline, CDR1 is MNHNS and CDR2 SASEGT. This CDR3 reads CASSFGPGYTF. As DNA, the CDR3 is TGTGCCAGCAGTTTCGGGCCCGGCTACACCTTC.

This clone was recorded a few times. The gene calls are TRBV30 and TRBJ1-4, with D maybe TRBD1 (5 bases). CDR1 is GTSNPN, CDR2 SVGIG, per germline (reference sequence). This CDR3 spans 10 amino acids. The germline V and J ends were trimmed by 5 bases and 8 bases, with 6 bases remaining between them. The CDR3 reads CAWGGEKLFF. CDR3 coding DNA: TGTGCCTGGGGGGGAGAAAAACTGTTTTTT.

The V gene is TRBV9, the J gene TRBJ2-1; TRBD2 matches at 10 bases. Germline CDR1 SGDLS, CDR2 YYNGEE. This CDR3 spans 15 amino acids. V shed 3 bases and J 4 bases; nucleotides not matched to a gene: 4. CDR3 loop: CASSAGLAAYNEQFF. As DNA, the CDR3 is TGTGCCAGCAGCGCAGGACTAGCGGCTTACAATGAGCAGTTCTTC.

This chain connects TRBV18 to TRBJ2-2; a weak D match, TRBD1 (6 bases). The V end lost 2 bases, the J end lost 0 bases, and 10 bases lay between the germline ends. This CDR3 spans 16 amino acids. Germline assignment: CDR1 KGHSH and CDR2 LQKENI. The CDR3 sequence: CASSPRGNPNTGELFF. DNA of the CDR3: TGTGCCAGCTCACCAAGGGGGAACCCGAACACCGGGGAGCTGTTTTTT.

The genes are TRBV7-9 and TRBJ2-7; 11 nucleotides align to TRBD2. The CDR3 loop spans 14 amino acids. Per the germline V gene, CDR1 is SEHNR and CDR2 is FQNEAQ (reference sequence). V was pared by 5 bases and J by 7 bases, with 7 bases of the junction left unmatched. This chain's CDR3 is CASSPKTSGGEQYF. CDR3 nucleotide sequence: TGTGCCAGCAGCCCAAAAACTAGCGGGGGTGAGCAGTACTTC.